What follows are 17 T cell receptor beta chains derived from one specimen sequenced in a study of blood T cell repertoires in COVID-19 (dated by TCRdb to 2020 to 2022). Library prep was done by the immunoSEQ multiplex PCR assay. Entries here come from immuneACCESS through TCRdb and include only in-frame sequences with V and J called. Some clones fail to appear in such tables; in the studies checked, an unresolved V gene covers under half of the shortfall, and the cause of the remainder is unknown. Here the sample has 150,000 to 200,000 clones; less than 90% occur a single time. 2.1% of the sample is in the top ten clones. Sequencing was done on a sample of peripheral blood. These receptors all come from a man in his 70s with active or convalescent COVID-19.

Points on this clone: The junction shows a germline mismatch at one end, possibly a read error. The gene calls are TRBV5-1 and TRBJ2-7; no clear D gene. CDR1 is SGHRS and CDR2 is YFSETQ in the germline V gene. CDR3 length: 13 amino acids. CDR3 coding DNA: TGCGCCAGCAGCCGGAGAGACTCCAACGAGCAGTACTTC. It yields the protein CASSRRDSNEQYF.

The chain couples TRBV28 to TRBJ2-7; TRBD1 aligns across 9 bases. This CDR3 region has 16 residues. The V segment lost 4 bases and the J segment 4 bases; nucleotides outside the gene matches: 11. Germline CDR1 is MDHEN and CDR2 is SYDVKM. CDR3 in DNA: TGTGCCAGCAGTTCCACCATGGGACAGGGTTTATACGAGCAGTACTTC. It yields the protein CASSSTMGQGLYEQYF.

V is TRBV28 and J is TRBJ1-1, with 8 bases identical to TRBD1. The length of the CDR3 is 15 residues. The trim removed 4 bases at V and 1 base at J, leaving 5 bases unmatched. Germline lookup yields CDR1 MDHEN and CDR2 SYDVKM. The CDR3 DNA is TGTGCCAGCAGTTCCCGGACAGGGAGGAACACTGAAGCTTTCTTT. Translating it yields CASSSRTGRNTEAFF.

The sample holds one count of this clone. The genes are TRBV19 and TRBJ2-1; D gene unclear. V was cut by 3 bases and J by 0 bases, with 9 bases left in between. The germline V gene has CDR1 LNHDA and CDR2 SQIVND (reference sequence). The CDR3 covers 15 residues. This CDR3 is CASSMRYNSYNEQFF. The CDR3 DNA reads as TGTGCCAGTAGTATGAGGTACAACTCCTACAATGAGCAGTTCTTC.

V usage is TRBV28 and J usage is TRBJ2-3; no clear D gene. CDR1 MDHEN and CDR2 SYDVKM come from the germline V gene. The CDR3 runs 13 residues. V was clipped by 4 bases and J by 1 base, with 6 bases between them. As DNA, the CDR3 is TGTGCCAGCAGTTCTGGAGGCACAGATACGCAGTATTTT. Translated, it gives CASSSGGTDTQYF.

The chain joins TRBV18 to TRBJ2-5; D unclear. V lost 6 bases and J 5 bases, leaving 13 bases between the germline ends. Germline values: CDR1 KGHSH, CDR2 LQKENI. The CDR3 totals 13 residues. The CDR3 sequence is CASSPDLSETQYF. The CDR3 region has the DNA TGTGCCAGCTCGCCAGACCTTAGCGAGACCCAGTACTTC.

J is TRBJ2-7 and V is TRBV9, with D perhaps TRBD1 (6 bases). V lost 0 bases, J lost 1 base, and 17 bases lay in between. Germline V gives CDR1 SGDLS, CDR2 YYNGEE. CDR3 length equals 17 residues. In nucleotides, the CDR3 is TGTGCCAGCAGCGTAGCAGGACAGCCCGGGGATTCCTACGAGCAGTACTTC. Protein sequence: CASSVAGQPGDSYEQYF.

The J gene is TRBJ1-5, the V gene TRBV6-5; no clear D gene. V shed 2 bases and J shed 6 bases, with 14 bases lying between them. The CDR3 covers 15 residues. Germline loops: CDR1 MNHEY, CDR2 SVGAGI. The CDR3, as DNA: TGTGCCAGCAGTTACGAGTTGTCAAACAGTCAGCCCCAGCATTTT. Encoded protein: CASSYELSNSQPQHF.

CDR3 in amino acids: CASSSAGAYNEQFF. The CDR3 nucleotides are TGTGCCAGCAGTTCAGCGGGGGCCTACAATGAGCAGTTCTTC. This rearrangement joins TRBV6-1 to TRBJ2-1; TRBD2 matches 8 bases. V shed 5 bases and J 2 bases; nucleotides not matched to a gene: 2. Germline V gene sequence: CDR1 MNHNS, CDR2 SASEGT. The CDR3 extends over 14 amino acids.

The chain carries TRBV6-6 and TRBJ2-7, with 10 bases matching TRBD1. Germline trimming cut 6 bases from V and 5 bases from J; bases unmatched to any gene: 16. The CDR3 sequence is 17 residues long. Germline V CDR1 and CDR2: MNHNY, SVGAGI (reference sequence). The CDR3 sequence is CASSRPPHGQGVHEQYF. CDR3 DNA: TGTGCCAGCAGCCGACCACCTCACGGACAGGGGGTTCACGAGCAGTACTTC.

This rearrangement joins TRBV9 to TRBJ1-3; D possibly corresponds to TRBD1 (6 bases). The CDR3 is made up of 12 amino acids. Germline V gives CDR1 SGDLS, CDR2 YYNGEE. V was pared by 6 bases and J by 3 bases, with 7 bases between. The CDR3 spells CASKGDGNTIYF. The CDR3 nucleotides are TGTGCCAGCAAGGGGGATGGAAACACCATATATTTT.

This rearrangement joins TRBV28 to TRBJ1-5; 9 nucleotides match TRBD1. This CDR3 has 15 amino acids. Trimming cost V 5 bases and J 6 bases; bases outside gene matches: 8. Germline V gene sequence: CDR1 MDHEN, CDR2 SYDVKM. The CDR3 nucleotides are TGTGCCAGCAGTCCGGGACAGGGAAATGGTCAGCCCCAGCATTTT. Translating it yields CASSPGQGNGQPQHF.

The V gene is TRBV14, the J gene TRBJ2-7; D not certain. V lost 1 base, J lost 0 bases, and 10 bases lay in between. Germline V gene data show CDR1 as SGHDN and CDR2 as FVKESK. This CDR3 has 15 residues. The CDR3 region is CASSQGATSSYEQYF. In DNA form, the CDR3 reads TGTGCCAGCAGCCAAGGGGCCACCAGCTCCTACGAGCAGTACTTC.

The chain joins TRBV6-8 to TRBJ1-1, with no clear D. CDR1 is MNHGY and CDR2 is SAAAGT in the germline V gene. The CDR3 has 14 residues. The V end was cut by 6 bases, the J end by 1 base, with 12 bases between. The CDR3 region is CASSEGLWNTEAFF. Written as DNA, the CDR3 is TGTGCCAGCAGCGAGGGTTTATGGAACACTGAAGCTTTCTTT.

Remarks on this clone: Other DNA sequences within the sample encode an identical CDR3. The rearrangement uses TRBV28 and TRBJ1-5, with D possibly being TRBD1 (5 bases). Trimming left V 3 bases short and J 7 bases short, with 10 bases between. CDR1 and CDR2 from the germline V gene are MDHEN and SYDVKM. The CDR3 loop spans 13 amino acids. The CDR3 reads CASSLQGAQPQHF. DNA for the CDR3: TGTGCCAGCAGTTTGCAAGGGGCCCAGCCCCAGCATTTT.

J is TRBJ2-2 and V is TRBV24-1; 7 nucleotides line up with TRBD1. Trimming cost V 5 bases and J 6 bases; bases outside gene matches: 5. The CDR3 covers 14 residues. Per germline, CDR1 KGHDR and CDR2 SFDVKD. The CDR3 sequence: CATSGKGASGELFF. CDR3 sequence (DNA): TGTGCCACCAGTGGTAAGGGGGCGTCCGGGGAGCTGTTTTTT.

The chain uses TRBV5-4 and TRBJ1-3; D is unclear. Trimming stripped 0 bases from V and 0 bases from J, with 7 bases between. Germline V gene data show CDR1 as SGHNT and CDR2 as YYREEE (reference sequence). The CDR3 has 15 residues. The CDR3 region is CASSLVGGSGNTIYF. The CDR3 DNA reads TGTGCCAGCAGCTTGGTAGGCGGCTCTGGAAACACCATATATTTT.